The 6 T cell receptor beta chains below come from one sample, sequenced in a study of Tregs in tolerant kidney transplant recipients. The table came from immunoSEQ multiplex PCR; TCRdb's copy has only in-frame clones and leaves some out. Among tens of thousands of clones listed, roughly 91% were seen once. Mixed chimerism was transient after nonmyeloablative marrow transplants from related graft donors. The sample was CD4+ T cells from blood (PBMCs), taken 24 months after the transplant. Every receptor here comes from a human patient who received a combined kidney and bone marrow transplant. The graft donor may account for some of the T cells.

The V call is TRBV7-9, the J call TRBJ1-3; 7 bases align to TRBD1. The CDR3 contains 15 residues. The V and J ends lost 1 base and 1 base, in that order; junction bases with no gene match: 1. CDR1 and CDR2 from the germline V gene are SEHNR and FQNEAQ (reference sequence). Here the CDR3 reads CASSLETGSGNTIYF. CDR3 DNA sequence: TGTGCCAGCAGCTTAGAGACAGGGTCTGGAAACACCATATATTTT.

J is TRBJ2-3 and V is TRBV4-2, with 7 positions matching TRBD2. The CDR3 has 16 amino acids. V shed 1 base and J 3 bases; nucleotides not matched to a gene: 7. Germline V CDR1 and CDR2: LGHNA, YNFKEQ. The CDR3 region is CASSQVSAGRTDTQYF. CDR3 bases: TGTGCCAGCAGCCAAGTATCAGCGGGGAGAACAGATACGCAGTATTTT.

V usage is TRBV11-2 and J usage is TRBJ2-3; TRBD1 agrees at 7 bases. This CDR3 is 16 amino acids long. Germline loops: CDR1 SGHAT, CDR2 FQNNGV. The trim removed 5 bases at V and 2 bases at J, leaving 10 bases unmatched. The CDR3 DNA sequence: TGTGCCAGCAGCAAAACCTTGGACAGGTTCACAGATACGCAGTATTTT. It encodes CASSKTLDRFTDTQYF.

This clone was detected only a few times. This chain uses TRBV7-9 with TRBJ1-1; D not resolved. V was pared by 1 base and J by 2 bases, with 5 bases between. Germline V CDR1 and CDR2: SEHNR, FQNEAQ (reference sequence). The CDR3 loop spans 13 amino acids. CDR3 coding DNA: TGTGCCAGCAGCTTAGTACACAACACTGAAGCTTTCTTT. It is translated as CASSLVHNTEAFF.

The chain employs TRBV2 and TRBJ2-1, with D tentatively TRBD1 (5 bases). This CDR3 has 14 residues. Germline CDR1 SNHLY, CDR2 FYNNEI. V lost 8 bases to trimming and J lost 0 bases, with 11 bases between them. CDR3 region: CASYPRVSYNEQFF. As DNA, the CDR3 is TGTGCCAGCTACCCCAGGGTCTCCTACAATGAGCAGTTCTTC.

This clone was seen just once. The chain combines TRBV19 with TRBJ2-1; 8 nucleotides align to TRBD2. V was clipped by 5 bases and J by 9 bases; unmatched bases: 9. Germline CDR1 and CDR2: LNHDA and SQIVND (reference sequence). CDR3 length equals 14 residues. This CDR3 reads CASSDGGAGGEQFF. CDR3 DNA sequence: TGTGCCAGTAGTGACGGGGGGGCCGGGGGTGAGCAGTTCTTC.